The sequence of this T cell receptor (beta chain) was determined in a study of OX40 agonist ivuxolimab in advanced cancers. About the study: Ivuxolimab, an agonistic anti-OX40 (CD134) antibody, was given to patients. Ivuxolimab doses were 0.01, 0.1, 0.3, 1.5, 3 or 10 mg/kg every 2 weeks. Study-wide results and caveats: What antigens the expanded peripheral T cells recognized was never established.

As regards this clone: No antigen is known for it.

TCRdb's table, derived via immunoSEQ multiplex PCR, lists solely in-frame clones and lacks some. The sample comprises tens of thousands of clones, 70% to 90% of which are singletons, and under 3% rests with the top ten. The germline V gene encodes CDR1 MNHNS and CDR2 SASEGT. The CDR3 covers 13 residues. V lost 8 bases, J lost 3 bases, and 6 bases stayed unmatched. This sequence was found in an adult with an advanced solid tumor such as melanoma, head and neck, liver or kidney cancer. The gene calls are TRBV6-1 and TRBJ1-2, with 7 positions matching TRBD1. The starting material was CD4+ or CD8+ T cells sorted from blood, obtained in a trial of the OX40 agonist ivuxolimab. The CDR3 DNA reads as TGTGCCAGCGGCAGGACAGGATACTATGGCTACACCTTC. Its translation is CASGRTGYYGYTF.